One T cell receptor beta chain is described in this entry. The data derive from a study of T cells in Graves' hyperthyroidism and ophthalmopathy. From RNA transcripts, TCR beta CDR3 regions were amplified. First-round RT-PCR of the TCR CDR3 relied on the HTBI primer set. TCRdb re-called the multiplex PCR reads through MiXCR, storing one row per CDR3 protein. The data contain about 99,000 distinct CDR3 sequences, about 45% of them singletons. The CDR3 is made up of 14 amino acids. V shed 7 bases and J shed 5 bases, with 18 bases lying between them. Germline assignment: CDR1 SGHNT and CDR2 YYREEE (reference sequence).

The sample comprised blood. The receptor's source is a man aged 35-49 years with Graves' hyperthyroidism. This rearrangement joins TRBV5-4 to TRBJ1-2, with D hard to call. For the CDR3, the DNA is TGTGCCAGCTCACCGCGGGCAGAAGTATATGGCTACACCTTC. Protein sequence: CASSPRAEVYGYTF.